The T cell receptor beta chain described here comes from a study of T cells in Graves' hyperthyroidism and ophthalmopathy. On the basis of clinical symptoms, serum thyroxine and TRAb, thyroid ultrasound and orbital computed tomography, diagnoses were made. From approximately 9.3 ml of fresh peripheral blood, PBMCs were isolated. Amplified TCR beta CDR3 regions derived from RNA transcripts. An initial round of RT-PCR targeting the TCR CDR3 relied on the HTBI primer set. TCRdb fed the multiplex PCR reads into MiXCR, producing one record per CDR3 protein. The sample carries approximately 640,000 distinct CDR3 sequences, 15% to 20% recorded once. This clonotype was detected ten times or more. The antigen remains unidentified. Study-level findings and limits: Before onset, by a median of approximately 5.9 months, the model predicted ophthalmopathy.

Germline V CDR1 and CDR2: SGHRS, YFSETQ. This CDR3 is 16 amino acids long. V lost 4 bases to trimming and J lost 5 bases, with 19 bases between them. The chain uses TRBV5-1 and TRBJ2-1, with a possible D match to TRBD2 (6 bases). The sequenced sample was blood. The sequence was collected from a man aged 50 or older with Graves' hyperthyroidism. The CDR3 region has the DNA TGCGCCAGCAGCCCCACCCGGGGGAGCGGAAACAATGAGCAGTTCTTC. Translation: CASSPTRGSGNNEQFF.